Detailed here is one TCR beta chain. This clonotype was seen at least ten times. Which antigen it targets is not known. No base qualities exist here, and no much larger clone lies one base off it. This sample is part of a study of T cells in Graves' hyperthyroidism and ophthalmopathy (dated by TCRdb to the late 2010s). In the study overall: Peripheral blood was sampled at the time of initial diagnosis, prior to any treatment. A discovery cohort of about 100 patients, about 40 with Graves' ophthalmopathy and approximately 60 with stable Graves' hyperthyroidism, was used to find distinguishing TCR V-J signatures. Thyroid tissue and blood T-cell repertoires from more than five Graves' hyperthyroidism patients were also compared in the study. Prospective prediction of ophthalmopathy was tested in an independent validation cohort of approximately 19 hyperthyroidism patients and 17 patients who later progressed to ophthalmopathy. After blood sampling, hyperthyroidism patients were treated with methimazole at a starting dose of 30 mg daily, and ophthalmopathy patients were treated with high-dose intravenous methylprednisolone. TCR Vbeta CDR3 sequencing of 120 to 150 peripheral blood samples (more than 40 ophthalmopathy, roughly 74 hyperthyroidism and roughly 17 progressor patients) is reported in the paper. For training and testing, the 100 or so patients in the discovery cohort were randomly divided in a 7:3 ratio.

Results and caveats for the whole study, not just this receptor: A 13 V-J signature model separated ophthalmopathy from stable hyperthyroidism, with around 91% sensitivity and approximately 81% specificity in cross-validation and 80%/75% in testing. In validation, the model predicted progression to ophthalmopathy a median of approximately 6.3 months before onset, with approximately 70% sensitivity and roughly 79% specificity. Most expanded thyroid clonotypes (frequency above 0.001) were also detected in blood, a finding suggesting that blood repertoires may reflect thyroid immune responses. Sample size was not statistically predetermined, and investigators were not blinded to group allocation.

The TCR beta CDR3 regions were amplified from RNA transcripts. For the first round of RT-PCR on the TCR CDR3, the HTBI primer set was used together with the Qiagen OneStep RT-PCR kit. The libraries were constructed in a second round of multiplex PCR and then size-selected and purified. Paired-end sequencing of the libraries was performed with 100 bp reads on an Illumina HiSeq2000. The paper's processing steps were these. Raw data were processed with SOAPnuke, discarding reads with adapters, uncalled bases, mean Phred below 15, or no exact constant-primer or identifier match. COPE v1.2.5 was used to merge the high-quality paired reads, and each unique nucleotide sequence was defined as a clonotype. MiTCR v1.1 was used to align clonotypes to the IMGT TRBV, TRBD and TRBJ reference segments. The analysis included only V-J combinations with a frequency above 0.0001, which together covered approximately 99% of the repertoires. A TCS score was defined as the ratio between F50 (clonal expansion) and ExV (chaos), using BLOSUM62-based TCRdist between CDR3 peptides within each V-J. Welch's t-statistics and random forest reduced roughly 540 V-J features to 13, which were used in a naive Bayes classifier (R e1071). Through fastp at Q25 and MiXCR, TCRdb rebuilt clones from the public reads, retaining in-frame beta chains. For every CDR3 protein sequence, its rows merge into one entry that carries the most common genes and DNA. TCRdb, rather than the study authors, made the V and J calls. The table for this sample lists 300,000 to 400,000 distinct CDR3 sequences; about 21% of them were counted only once. In total, the top ten clones hold over 40% of the sample.

Graves' hyperthyroidism was defined as stable when no progression to ophthalmopathy occurred over 18 months of follow-up. Hyperthyroidism patients were newly diagnosed, with disease duration under 2 months, and aged 18 to 65 years. The study excluded patients with uncontrolled infections, other autoimmune diseases, pregnancy or lactation. Clinical symptoms, serum thyroxine and TRAb, thyroid ultrasound, and orbital computed tomography formed the basis for the diagnoses. Ficoll-Paque density gradient centrifugation was used to isolate PBMCs from about 10 ml of fresh peripheral blood. Total RNA was extracted with Trizol reagent, and quality was checked on an Agilent 2100 Bioanalyzer. Material for sequencing was blood. The receptor was derived from a woman between 50 and 59 years old with Graves' hyperthyroidism.

The DNA is as follows: TGTGCCAGCAGCGGCACGAACATGAACACTGAAGCTTTCTTT. Its protein reads: CASSGTNMNTEAFF. This sequence uses TRBV2 and TRBJ1-1; the D gene remains uncertain. CDR1 SNHLY and CDR2 FYNNEI are derived from the germline V gene. From cysteine to phenylalanine, the CDR3 is 14 amino acids long. Only the CDR3 DNA is retained, 42 bases long and in frame from the first base. The junction carries 11 bases between V and J, which are trimmed by 6 bases and 0 bases respectively.